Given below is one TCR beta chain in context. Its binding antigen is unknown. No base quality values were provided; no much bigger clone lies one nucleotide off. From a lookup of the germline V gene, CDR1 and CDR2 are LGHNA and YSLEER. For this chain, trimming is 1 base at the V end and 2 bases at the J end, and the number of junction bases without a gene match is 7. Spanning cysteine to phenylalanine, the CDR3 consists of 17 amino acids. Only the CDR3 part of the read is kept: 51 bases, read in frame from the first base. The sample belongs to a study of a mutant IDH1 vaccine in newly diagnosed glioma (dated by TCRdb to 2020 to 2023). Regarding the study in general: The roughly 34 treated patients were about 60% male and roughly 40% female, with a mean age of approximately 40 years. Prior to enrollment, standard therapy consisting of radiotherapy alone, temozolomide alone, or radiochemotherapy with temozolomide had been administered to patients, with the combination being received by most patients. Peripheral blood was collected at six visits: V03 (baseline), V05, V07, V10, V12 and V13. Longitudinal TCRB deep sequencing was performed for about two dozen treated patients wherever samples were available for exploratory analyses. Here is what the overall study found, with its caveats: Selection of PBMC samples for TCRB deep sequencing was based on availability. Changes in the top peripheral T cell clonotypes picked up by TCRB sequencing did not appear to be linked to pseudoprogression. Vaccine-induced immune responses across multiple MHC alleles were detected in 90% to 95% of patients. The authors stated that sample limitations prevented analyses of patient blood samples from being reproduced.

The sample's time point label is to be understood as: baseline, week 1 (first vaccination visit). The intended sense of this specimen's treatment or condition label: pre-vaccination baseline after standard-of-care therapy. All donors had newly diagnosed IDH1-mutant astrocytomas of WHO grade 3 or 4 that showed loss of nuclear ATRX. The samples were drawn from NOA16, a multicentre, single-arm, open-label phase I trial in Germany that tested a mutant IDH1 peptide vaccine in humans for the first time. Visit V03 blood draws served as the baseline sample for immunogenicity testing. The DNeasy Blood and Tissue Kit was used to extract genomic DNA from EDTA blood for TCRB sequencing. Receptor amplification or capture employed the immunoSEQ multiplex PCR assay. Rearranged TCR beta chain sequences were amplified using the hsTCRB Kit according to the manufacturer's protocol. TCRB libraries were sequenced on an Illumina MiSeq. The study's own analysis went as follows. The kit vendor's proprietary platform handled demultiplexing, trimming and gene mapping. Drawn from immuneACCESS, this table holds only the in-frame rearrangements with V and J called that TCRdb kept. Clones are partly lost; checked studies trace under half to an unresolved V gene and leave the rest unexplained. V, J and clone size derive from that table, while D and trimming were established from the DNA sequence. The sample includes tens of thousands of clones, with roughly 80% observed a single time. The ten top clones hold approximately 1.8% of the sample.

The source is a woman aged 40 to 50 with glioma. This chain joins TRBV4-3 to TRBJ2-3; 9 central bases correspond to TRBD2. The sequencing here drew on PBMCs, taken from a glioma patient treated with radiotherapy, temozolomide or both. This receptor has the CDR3 CASSQGGGAFYTDTQYF. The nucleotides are TGCGCCAGCAGCCAAGGCGGGGGGGCATTCTACACAGATACGCAGTATTTT.